This TCR beta chain came from a study of cytomegalovirus exposure and HLA in healthy donors. Study details: Early release data held around 82 million unique TCRs from HLA-typed donors. Study-wide findings and caveats: Later, an analysis showed that TCR beta chains associated with HLA were more clonally expanded than others that were equally common. Productive status was seen about 90% or about 30% of the time for most TCR beta V segments in an earlier analysis.

Use of 60 Vbeta and 13 Jbeta primers characterized the PCR. This table comes from immunoSEQ multiplex PCR, and its TCRdb copy is limited to in-frame clones, with some not included. The top ten clones hold under 5% of a sample with 80,000 to 130,000 clones, more than 75% of them seen once. Turning to this clone: As yet, its antigen is unknown.

Sequences were obtained from PBMCs. The sequence derives from a woman between 45 and 65 years old in good health and CMV-seropositive.

The CDR3: CAWSVPRPVSSGNTIYF. Written as DNA, the CDR3 is TGTGCCTGGAGTGTACCACGTCCGGTGAGCTCTGGAAACACCATATATTTT. This chain links TRBV30 with TRBJ1-3; D is undetermined. The V and J ends lost 0 bases and 0 bases respectively, with 15 bases between them. The CDR3 loop spans 17 amino acids. Per germline, CDR1 GTSNPN and CDR2 SVGIG (reference sequence).